This TCR beta chain appears in the sequencing data of a study of blood T cell repertoires in COVID-19. Turning to the study itself: Italy, Spain and the United States were the sources of the convalescent and acute COVID-19 samples. PBMCs, B-cell-depleted T cells, or T cells provided the cDNA or gDNA that made up the material.

Original handling: Estimates of nucleated cell counts were drawn from the amplification of reference gene primers. Data came from immunoSEQ multiplex PCR; TCRdb stores just in-frame clones and leaves some out. V and J calls and clone size are given by that table; D and trimming were obtained from the DNA. The sample lists 8,400 or so clones, 91% occurring once. V lost 5 bases to trimming and J lost 11 bases; unmatched junction nucleotides: 9. Germline CDR1 is SEHNR and CDR2 is FQNEAQ (reference sequence). This CDR3 has 13 amino acids. This TCR derives from a woman in her 50s with active COVID-19. The chain links TRBV7-9 to TRBJ1-5; 7 positions match TRBD1. Sequenced sample: peripheral blood. This CDR3 reads CASSARQGGAQHF. DNA for the CDR3: TGTGCCAGCAGCGCTAGACAGGGTGGAGCCCAGCATTTT. Full variable domain (outside the CDR3, taken from reference TRBV7-9 and TRBJ1-5): DTGVSQNPRHKITKRGQNVTFRCDPISEHNRLYWYRQTLGQGPEFLTYFQNEAQLEKSRLLSDRFSAERPKGSFSTLEIQRTEQGDSAMYLCASSARQGGAQHFGDGTRLSIL.